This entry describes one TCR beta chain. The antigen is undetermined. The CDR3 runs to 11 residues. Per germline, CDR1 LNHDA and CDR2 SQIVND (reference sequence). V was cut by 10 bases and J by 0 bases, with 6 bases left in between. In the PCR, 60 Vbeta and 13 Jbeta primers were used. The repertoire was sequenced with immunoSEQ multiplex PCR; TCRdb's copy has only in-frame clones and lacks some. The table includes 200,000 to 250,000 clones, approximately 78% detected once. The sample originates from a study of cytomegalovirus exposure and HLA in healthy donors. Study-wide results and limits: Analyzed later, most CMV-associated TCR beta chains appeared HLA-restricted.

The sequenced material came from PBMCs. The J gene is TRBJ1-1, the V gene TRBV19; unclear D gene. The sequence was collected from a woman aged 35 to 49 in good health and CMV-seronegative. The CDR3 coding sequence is TGTGCCATACAGATGAACACTGAAGCTTTCTTT. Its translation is CAIQMNTEAFF.